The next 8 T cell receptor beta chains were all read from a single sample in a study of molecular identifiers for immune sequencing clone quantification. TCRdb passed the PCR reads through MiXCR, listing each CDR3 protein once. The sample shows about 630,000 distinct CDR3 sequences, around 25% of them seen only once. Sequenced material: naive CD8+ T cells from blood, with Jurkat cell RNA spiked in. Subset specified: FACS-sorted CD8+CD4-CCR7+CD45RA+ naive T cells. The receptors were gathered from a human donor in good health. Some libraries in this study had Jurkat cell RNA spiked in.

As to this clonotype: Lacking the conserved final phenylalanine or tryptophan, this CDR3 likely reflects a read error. DNA for the CDR3: TGCAGCGTTGGGCCGGGGGGCACCGGGGAGCTGTTTCTT. It yields the protein CSVGPGGTGELFL. This chain joins TRBV29-1 and TRBJ2-2; 7 bases agree with TRBD2. The CDR3 length is 13 residues. CDR1 and CDR2 (germline): SQVTM, ANQGSEA. The V and J ends lost 4 bases and 4 bases, in that order; junction bases with no gene match: 3.

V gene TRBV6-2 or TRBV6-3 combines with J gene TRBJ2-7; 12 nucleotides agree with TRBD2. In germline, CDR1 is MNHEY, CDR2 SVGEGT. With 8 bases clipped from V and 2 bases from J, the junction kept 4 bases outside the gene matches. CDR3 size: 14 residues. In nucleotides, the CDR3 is TGTGCCAGCGGAAGGACTAGCGGGACCTACGAGCAGTACTTC. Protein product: CASGRTSGTYEQYF.

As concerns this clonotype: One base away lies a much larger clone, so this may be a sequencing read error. The CDR3 sequence is CASSQSRPRSSYEQYF. CDR3 nucleotides: TGCGCCAGCAGTCAATCGCGCCCTAGGAGCTCCTACGAGCAGTACTTC. The gene calls are TRBV23-1 and TRBJ2-7; D not certain. TRBV23-1 is an ORF, and what it does is uncertain. Trimming pared 0 bases from V and 0 bases from J, leaving 12 bases between. This CDR3 is 16 amino acids long.

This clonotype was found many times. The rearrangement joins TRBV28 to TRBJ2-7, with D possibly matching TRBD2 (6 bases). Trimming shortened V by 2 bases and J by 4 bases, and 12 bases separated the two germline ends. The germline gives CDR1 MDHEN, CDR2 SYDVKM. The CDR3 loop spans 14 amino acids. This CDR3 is CASSLLSRGYEQYF. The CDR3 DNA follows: TGTGCCAGCAGTTTACTGTCTCGGGGGTACGAGCAGTACTTC.

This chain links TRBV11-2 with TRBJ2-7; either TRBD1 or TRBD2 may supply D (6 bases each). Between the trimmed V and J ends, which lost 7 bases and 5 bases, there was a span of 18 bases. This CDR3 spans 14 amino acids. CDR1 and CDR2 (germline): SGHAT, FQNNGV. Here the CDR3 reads CASTLVGGSDEQYF. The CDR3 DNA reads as TGTGCCAGCACCCTGGTGGGGGGCAGTGACGAGCAGTACTTC. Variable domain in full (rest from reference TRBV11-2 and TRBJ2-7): EAGVAQSPRYKIIEKRQSVAFWCNPISGHATLYWYQQILGQGPKLLIQFQNNGVVDDSQLPKDRFSAERLKGVDSTLKIQPAKLEDSAVYLCASTLVGGSDEQYFGPGTRLTVT.

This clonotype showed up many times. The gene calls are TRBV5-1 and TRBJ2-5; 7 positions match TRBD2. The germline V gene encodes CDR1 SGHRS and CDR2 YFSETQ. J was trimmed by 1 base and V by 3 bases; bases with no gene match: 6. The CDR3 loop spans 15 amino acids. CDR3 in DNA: TGCGCCAGCAGCTCCGGCGGGGGAGGCCAAGAGACCCAGTACTTC. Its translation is CASSSGGGGQETQYF.

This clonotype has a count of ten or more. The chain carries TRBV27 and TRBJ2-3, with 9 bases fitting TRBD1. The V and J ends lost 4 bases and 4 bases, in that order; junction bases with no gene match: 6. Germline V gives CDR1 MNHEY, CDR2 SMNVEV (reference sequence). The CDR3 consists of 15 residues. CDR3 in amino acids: CASSSRQGVADTQYF. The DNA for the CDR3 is TGTGCCAGCAGTTCCAGACAGGGGGTCGCAGATACGCAGTATTTT.

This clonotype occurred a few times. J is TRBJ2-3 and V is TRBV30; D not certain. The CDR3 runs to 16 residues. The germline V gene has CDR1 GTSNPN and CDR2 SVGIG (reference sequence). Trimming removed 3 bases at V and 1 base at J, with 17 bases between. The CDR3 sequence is CAWRDLLGSRTDTQYF. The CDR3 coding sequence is TGTGCCTGGAGGGACCTTCTGGGCTCGCGCACAGATACGCAGTATTTT. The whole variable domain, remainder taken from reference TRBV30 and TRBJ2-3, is SQTIHQWPATLVQPVGSPLSLECTVEGTSNPNLYWYRQAAGRGLQLLFYSVGIGQISSEVPQNLSASRPQDRQFILSSKKLLLSDSGFYLCAWRDLLGSRTDTQYFGPGTRLTVL.